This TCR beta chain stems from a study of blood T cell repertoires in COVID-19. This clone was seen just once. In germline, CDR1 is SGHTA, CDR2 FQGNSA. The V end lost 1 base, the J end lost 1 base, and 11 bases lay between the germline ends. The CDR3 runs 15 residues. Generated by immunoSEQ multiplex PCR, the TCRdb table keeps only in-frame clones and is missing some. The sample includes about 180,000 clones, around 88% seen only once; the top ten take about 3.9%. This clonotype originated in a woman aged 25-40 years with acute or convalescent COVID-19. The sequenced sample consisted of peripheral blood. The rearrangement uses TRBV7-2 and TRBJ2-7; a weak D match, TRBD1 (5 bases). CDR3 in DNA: TGTGCCAGCAGCTTAGTGGTGACAGTGTCCTACGAGCAGTACTTC. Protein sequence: CASSLVVTVSYEQYF.